The source of this TCR beta chain is a study of identical twins. This clonotype came up a few times. A universal primer site was created by template switching, with the cDNA bearing unique molecular identifiers. A single record per CDR3 protein comes from TCRdb applying MiXCR to the 5' RACE reads. Seen here are 500,000 or so distinct CDR3 sequences, 20% to 25% observed once, and the top ten hold about 0.93%. Germline CDR1 and CDR2: DFQATT and SNEGSKA (reference sequence). The CDR3 has 17 residues. V was clipped by 4 bases and J by 0 bases, with 18 bases between them. These data were also filed under a second study, of T cells expressing NK-cell markers.

The chain recombines TRBV20-1 with TRBJ2-2; tentative D call: TRBD2 (5 bases). The sequenced sample consisted of CD4+ T cells sorted from blood. The TCR comes from a woman aged 18-29 years in good health. The CDR3 here is CSAIQYRHGTNTGELFF. The CDR3 nucleotides are TGCAGTGCTATCCAATACCGGCACGGGACGAACACCGGGGAGCTGTTTTTT.